The entry below describes one T cell receptor beta chain. What it binds is not known. Per the germline V gene, CDR1 is SSHAT and CDR2 is FNYEAQ (reference sequence). CDR3 length: 16 residues. TCR alpha and beta CDR3 regions were amplified from RNA using iRepertoire nested multiplex PCR. For one-step reverse transcription and amplification, 100-400 ng of tissue mRNA or PBMC total RNA was used. TCRdb recomputed calls from the multiplex PCR reads with MiXCR, one row per CDR3 protein. The repertoire holds some 190,000 distinct CDR3 sequences, roughly 32% seen once, with just over 20% in the top ten. The sample belongs to a study of glioma-infiltrating T cells. Points from the study as a whole: Tissue and blood shared very few CDR3 sequences. Above-expected tissue-blood divergence occurred in all gliomas, most in low-grade ones.

The specimen was glioma tissue, nonneoplastic brain tissue, or PBMCs (not recorded which). V usage is TRBV7-7 and J usage is TRBJ2-1; D possibly uses TRBD1 or TRBD2 (5 bases each). The receptor comes from a human donor with low-grade glioma or glioblastoma, undergoing nonglioma brain surgery, or in good health (not recorded which). The CDR3 spells CGSSLGTVSSYNEQFF. In DNA form, the CDR3 reads TGTGGTAGCAGCTTAGGGACGGTGAGCTCCTACAATGAGCAGTTCTTC.